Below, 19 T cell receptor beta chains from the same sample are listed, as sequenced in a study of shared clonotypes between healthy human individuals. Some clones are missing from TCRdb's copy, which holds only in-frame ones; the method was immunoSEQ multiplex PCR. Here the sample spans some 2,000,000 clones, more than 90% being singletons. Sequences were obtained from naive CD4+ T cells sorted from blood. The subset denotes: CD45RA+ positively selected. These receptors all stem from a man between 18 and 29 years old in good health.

The CDR3 loop reads CASSGRTSGTGNEQFF. The CDR3 DNA sequence: TGCGCCAGCAGCGGCCGGACTAGCGGGACGGGGAATGAGCAGTTCTTC. The gene calls are TRBV4-1 and TRBJ2-1; 12 bases are a match to TRBD2. The CDR3 totals 16 residues. Trimming cost V 5 bases and J 7 bases; bases outside gene matches: 9. Per germline, CDR1 MGHRA and CDR2 YSYEKL.

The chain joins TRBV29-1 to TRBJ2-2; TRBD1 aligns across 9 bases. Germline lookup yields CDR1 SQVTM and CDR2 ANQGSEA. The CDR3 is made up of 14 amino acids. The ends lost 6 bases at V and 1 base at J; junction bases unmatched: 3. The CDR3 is CSVADRGNTGELFF. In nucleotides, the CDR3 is TGCAGCGTCGCGGACAGGGGGAACACCGGGGAGCTGTTTTTT.

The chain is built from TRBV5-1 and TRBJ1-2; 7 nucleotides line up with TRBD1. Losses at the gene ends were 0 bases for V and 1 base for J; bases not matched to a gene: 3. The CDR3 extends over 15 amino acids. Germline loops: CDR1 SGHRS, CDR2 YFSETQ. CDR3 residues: CASSLVWDSNYGYTF. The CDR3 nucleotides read TGCGCCAGCAGCTTGGTCTGGGACAGTAACTATGGCTACACCTTC.

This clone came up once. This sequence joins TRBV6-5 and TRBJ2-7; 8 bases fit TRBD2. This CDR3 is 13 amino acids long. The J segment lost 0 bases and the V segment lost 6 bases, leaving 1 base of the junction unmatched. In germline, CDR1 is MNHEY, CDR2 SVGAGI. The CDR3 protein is CASRGTSSYEQYF. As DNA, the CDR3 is TGTGCCAGCAGGGGGACTAGCTCCTACGAGCAGTACTTC.

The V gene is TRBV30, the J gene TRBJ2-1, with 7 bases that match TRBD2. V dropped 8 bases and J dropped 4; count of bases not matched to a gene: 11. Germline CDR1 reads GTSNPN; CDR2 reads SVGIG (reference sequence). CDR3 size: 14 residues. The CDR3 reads CAGDRGELYNEQFF. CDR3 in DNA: TGTGCCGGCGACCGGGGGGAGTTGTACAATGAGCAGTTCTTC.

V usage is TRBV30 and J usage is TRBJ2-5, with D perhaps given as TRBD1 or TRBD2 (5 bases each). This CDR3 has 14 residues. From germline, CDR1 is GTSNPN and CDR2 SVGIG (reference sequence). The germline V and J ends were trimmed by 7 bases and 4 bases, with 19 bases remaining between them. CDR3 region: CASMGPGLAETQYF. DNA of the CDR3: TGTGCCTCGATGGGACCGGGCCTGGCAGAGACCCAGTACTTC.

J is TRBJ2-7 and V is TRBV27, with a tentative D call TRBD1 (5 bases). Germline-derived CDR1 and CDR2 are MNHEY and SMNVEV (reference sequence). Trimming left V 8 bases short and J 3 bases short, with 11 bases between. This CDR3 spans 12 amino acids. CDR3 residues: CASGAQRYEQYF. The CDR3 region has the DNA TGTGCCAGCGGGGCTCAACGCTACGAGCAGTACTTC.

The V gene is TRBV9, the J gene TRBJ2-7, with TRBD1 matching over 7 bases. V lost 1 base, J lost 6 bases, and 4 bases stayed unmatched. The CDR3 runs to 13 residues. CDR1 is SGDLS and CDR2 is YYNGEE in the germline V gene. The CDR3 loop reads CASSVNRQGEQYF. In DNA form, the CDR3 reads TGTGCCAGCAGCGTAAATAGACAGGGCGAGCAGTACTTC.

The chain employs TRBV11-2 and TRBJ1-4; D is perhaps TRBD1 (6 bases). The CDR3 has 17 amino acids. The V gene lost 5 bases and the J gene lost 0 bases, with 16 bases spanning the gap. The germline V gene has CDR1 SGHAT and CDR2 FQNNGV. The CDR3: CASSKTTGTATNEKLFF. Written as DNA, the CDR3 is TGTGCCAGCAGCAAAACTACAGGGACTGCAACTAATGAAAAACTGTTTTTT.

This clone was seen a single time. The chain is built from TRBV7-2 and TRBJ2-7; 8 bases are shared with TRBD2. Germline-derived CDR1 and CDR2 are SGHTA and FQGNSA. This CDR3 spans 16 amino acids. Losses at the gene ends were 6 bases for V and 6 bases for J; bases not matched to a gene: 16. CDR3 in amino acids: CASSSVGSGVLVEQYF. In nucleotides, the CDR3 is TGTGCCAGCAGTTCCGTAGGTAGCGGGGTTCTGGTCGAGCAGTACTTC.

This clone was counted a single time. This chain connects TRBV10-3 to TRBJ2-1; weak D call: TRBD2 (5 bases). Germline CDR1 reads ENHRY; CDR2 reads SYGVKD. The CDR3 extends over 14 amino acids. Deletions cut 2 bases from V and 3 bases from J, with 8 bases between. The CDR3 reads CAISENAGYNEQFF. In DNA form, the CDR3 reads TGTGCCATCAGTGAGAATGCGGGCTACAATGAGCAGTTCTTC.

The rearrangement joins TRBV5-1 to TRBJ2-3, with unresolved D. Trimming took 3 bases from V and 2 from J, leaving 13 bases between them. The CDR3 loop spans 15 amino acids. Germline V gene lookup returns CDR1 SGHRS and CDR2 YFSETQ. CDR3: CASSSDSPFTDTQYF. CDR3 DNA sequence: TGCGCCAGCAGCTCAGACTCTCCTTTCACAGATACGCAGTATTTT.

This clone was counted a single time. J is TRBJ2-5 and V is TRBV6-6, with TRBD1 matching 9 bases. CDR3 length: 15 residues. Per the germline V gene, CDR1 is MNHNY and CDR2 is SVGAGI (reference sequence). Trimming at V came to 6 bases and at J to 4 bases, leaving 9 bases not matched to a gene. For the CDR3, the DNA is TGTGCCAGCAGCCCCGGGACAGGGAGAGGAGAGACCCAGTACTTC. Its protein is CASSPGTGRGETQYF.

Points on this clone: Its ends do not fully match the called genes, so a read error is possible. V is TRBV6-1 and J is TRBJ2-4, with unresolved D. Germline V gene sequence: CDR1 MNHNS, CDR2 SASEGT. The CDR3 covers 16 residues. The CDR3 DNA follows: TGTGCCAGCAGTGAAGCGCCTCTGGTGGGGAAAACCATTCAGTACTTC. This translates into CASSEAPLVGKTIQYF.

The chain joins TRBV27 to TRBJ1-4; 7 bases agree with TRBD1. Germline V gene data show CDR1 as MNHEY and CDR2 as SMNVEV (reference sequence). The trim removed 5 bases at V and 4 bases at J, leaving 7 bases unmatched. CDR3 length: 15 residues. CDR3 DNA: TGTGCCAGCAGTACAGGGGCACTGGGTAATGAAAAACTGTTTTTT. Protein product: CASSTGALGNEKLFF.

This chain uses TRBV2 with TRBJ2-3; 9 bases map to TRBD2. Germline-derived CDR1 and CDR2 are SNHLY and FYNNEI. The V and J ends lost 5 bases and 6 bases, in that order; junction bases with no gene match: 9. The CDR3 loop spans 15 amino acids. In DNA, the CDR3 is TGTGCCAGCAGTCCGCGGGCAAGCGGGGGGGATACGCAGTATTTT. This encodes CASSPRASGGDTQYF.

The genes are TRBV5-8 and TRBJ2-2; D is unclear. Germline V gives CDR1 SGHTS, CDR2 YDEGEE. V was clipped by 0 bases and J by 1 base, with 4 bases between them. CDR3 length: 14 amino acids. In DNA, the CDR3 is TGTGCCAGCAGCTTGGAGGGGAACACCGGGGAGCTGTTTTTT. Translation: CASSLEGNTGELFF. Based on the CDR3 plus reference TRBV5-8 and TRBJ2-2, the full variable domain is EAGVTQSPTHLIKTRGQQATLRCSPISGHTSVYWYQQALGLGLQFLLWYDEGEERNRGNFPPRFSGRQFPNYSSELNVNALELEDSALYLCASSLEGNTGELFFGEGSRLTVL.

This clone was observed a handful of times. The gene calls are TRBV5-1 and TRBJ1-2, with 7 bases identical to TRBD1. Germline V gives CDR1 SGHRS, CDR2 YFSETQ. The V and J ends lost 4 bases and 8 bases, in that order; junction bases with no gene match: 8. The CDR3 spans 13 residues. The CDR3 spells CASSETGFLGYTF. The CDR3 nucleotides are TGCGCCAGCAGCGAGACAGGGTTCCTGGGCTACACCTTC.

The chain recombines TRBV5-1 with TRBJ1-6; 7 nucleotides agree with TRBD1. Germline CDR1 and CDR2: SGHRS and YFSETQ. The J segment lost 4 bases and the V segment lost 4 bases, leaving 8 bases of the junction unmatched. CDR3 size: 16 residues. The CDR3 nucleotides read TGCGCCAGCAGCCTCCGGGACAGCACGTATAATTCACCCCTCCACTTT. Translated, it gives CASSLRDSTYNSPLHF.